Each of the 21 T cell receptor beta chains below was sequenced from the same sample in a study of blood T cell repertoires in COVID-19 (dated by TCRdb to about 2020). Library preparation used the immunoSEQ multiplex PCR assay. TCRdb retrieved this table from immuneACCESS and kept in-frame rearrangements only. Not all clones are present; in checked studies, unresolved V genes account for under half, and no reason is known for the remainder. This sample is represented by roughly 13,000 clones; around 90% of them were singletons. The top ten clonotypes cover about 8% of the sample. Sequencing was performed on peripheral blood. The receptors originated from a human donor in a cohort sampled during active COVID-19.

This clone has a handful of counts. The V and J genes are TRBV11-3 and TRBJ2-5; D is uncertain. The V and J ends lost 4 bases and 9 bases respectively, with 12 bases between them. Germline V gene data show CDR1 as SGHNT and CDR2 as YENEEA. The CDR3 is made up of 12 amino acids. CDR3 in amino acids: CASSSHSGAQYF. DNA of the CDR3: TGTGCCAGCAGCTCGCACTCGGGTGCCCAGTACTTC.

The CDR3 spells CASSPLLTGGTYNEQFF. DNA for the CDR3: TGTGCCAGCAGTCCCCTTTTAACGGGGGGCACCTACAATGAGCAGTTCTTC. This sequence joins TRBV6-2 or TRBV6-3 and TRBJ2-1, with D maybe TRBD2 (7 bases). Germline lookup yields CDR1 MNHEY and CDR2 SVGEGT. The V gene lost 5 bases and the J gene lost 2 bases, with 19 bases spanning the gap. The CDR3 is 17 amino acids.

The chain combines TRBV7-2 with TRBJ1-2; perhaps TRBD1 as D (5 bases). The CDR3 extends over 13 amino acids. The germline gives CDR1 SGHTA, CDR2 FQGNSA. The ends were cut back, 8 bases at V and 0 bases at J, with 10 bases in the middle. The CDR3 sequence: CASRTTTNYGYTF. CDR3 DNA: TGTGCCAGCCGGACAACGACTAACTATGGCTACACCTTC.

This clone is a singleton in its sample. V and J are TRBV6-6 and TRBJ2-3, with 7 positions matching TRBD2. The germline V gene encodes CDR1 MNHNY and CDR2 SVGAGI (reference sequence). J was trimmed by 3 bases and V by 8 bases; bases with no gene match: 8. The CDR3 extends over 14 amino acids. This CDR3 reads CASANRGRTDTQYF. The CDR3 nucleotides are TGTGCCAGCGCCAATCGCGGGAGAACAGATACGCAGTATTTT.

This clone was detected only once. The V call is TRBV5-1, the J call TRBJ2-2; TRBD2 might be the D (5 bases). V lost 0 bases, J lost 5 bases, and 11 bases lay in between. Germline CDR1 SGHRS, CDR2 YFSETQ. The CDR3 is made up of 15 amino acids. The CDR3 region is CASSLDGRETGELFF. The CDR3 nucleotides read TGCGCCAGCAGCTTGGACGGTAGGGAGACCGGGGAGCTGTTTTTT.

V is TRBV25-1 and J is TRBJ2-3, with D possibly being TRBD2 (6 bases). With 3 bases removed from V and 6 bases from J, the gap between germline ends came to 16 bases. CDR1 and CDR2 from the germline V gene are MGHDK and SYGVNS. There are 15 residues in the CDR3. The CDR3 DNA follows: TGTGCCAGCAGTGACTCCAGGAGGGTGGGGGATACGCAGTATTTT. Its protein product is CASSDSRRVGDTQYF. Drawing the rest from reference TRBV25-1 and TRBJ2-3, the complete variable domain is EADIYQTPRYLVIGTGKKITLECSQTMGHDKMYWYQQDPGMELHLIHYSYGVNSTEKGDLSSESTVSRIRTEHFPLTLESARPSHTSQYLCASSDSRRVGDTQYFGPGTRLTVL.

The V gene is TRBV11-3, the J gene TRBJ2-3; 10 nucleotides match TRBD2. J was trimmed by 0 bases and V by 4 bases; bases with no gene match: 1. The CDR3 is 15 residues long. Looked up from germline, CDR1 is SGHNT and CDR2 is YENEEA. The CDR3 nucleotides are TGTGCCAGCAGCTCTAGCGGGGGTAGCACAGATACGCAGTATTTT. This codes for CASSSSGGSTDTQYF.

The V call is TRBV19, the J call TRBJ2-1, with TRBD1 matching over 8 bases. The CDR3 is 15 residues long. Trimming took 3 bases from V and 8 from J; bases not matched to a gene: 9. Germline assignment: CDR1 LNHDA and CDR2 SQIVND (reference sequence). CDR3 DNA: TGTGCCAGTAGTATGGGGGGACAGGTTTGGTATGAGCAGTTCTTC. Protein sequence: CASSMGGQVWYEQFF.

CDR3 bases: TGTGCCAGCAGTTTTGCCGGTAACCCACAAGCTTTCTTT. This translates into CASSFAGNPQAFF. The chain combines TRBV27 with TRBJ1-1, with unresolved D. This CDR3 is 13 amino acids long. Trimming left V 3 bases short and J 9 bases short, with 14 bases between. CDR1 MNHEY and CDR2 SMNVEV come from the germline V gene (reference sequence).

The chain carries TRBV7-2 and TRBJ2-5; possibly TRBD1 for D (5 bases). The germline CDR1 and CDR2 sequences are SGHTA and FQGNSA. The CDR3 length is 13 residues. Trimming took off 1 base at V and 7 bases at J, with 10 bases between the two ends. CDR3 nucleotides: TGTGCCAGCAGCTTAGAAGGGGTCCCGACCCAGTACTTC. Its translation is CASSLEGVPTQYF.

The gene calls are TRBV3-1 (or the pseudogene TRBV3-2) and TRBJ2-1; D is unresolved. The germline V gene encodes CDR1 LGHDT and CDR2 YNNKEL (reference sequence). The CDR3 extends over 14 amino acids. The V gene lost 2 bases and the J gene lost 1 base, with 6 bases spanning the gap. The CDR3 sequence is CASSQSGSYNEQFF. CDR3 nucleotides: TGTGCCAGCAGCCAATCCGGGTCCTACAATGAGCAGTTCTTC.

This rearrangement joins TRBV19 to TRBJ2-1; 12 nucleotides line up with TRBD2. Germline V gene data show CDR1 as LNHDA and CDR2 as SQIVND (reference sequence). There are 14 residues in the CDR3. J gave up 8 bases and V 8 bases, and 7 bases lay outside the gene matches. The CDR3 region is CASGEASGRDEQFF. In nucleotides, the CDR3 is TGTGCCAGTGGGGAGGCTAGCGGGAGGGATGAGCAGTTCTTC.

The V gene is TRBV25-1, the J gene TRBJ2-5; D gene unclear. Deletions cut 5 bases from V and 4 bases from J, with 8 bases between. Germline values: CDR1 MGHDK, CDR2 SYGVNS. This CDR3 has 12 amino acids. The CDR3 sequence: CASSQVVETQYF. CDR3 DNA sequence: TGTGCCAGCAGTCAAGTAGTAGAGACCCAGTACTTC.

This chain links TRBV6-6 with TRBJ2-7; TRBD1 matches at 10 bases. This CDR3 is built from 16 residues. Germline V gene data show CDR1 as MNHNY and CDR2 as SVGAGI (reference sequence). J lost 7 bases, V lost 3 bases, and 12 bases had no gene match. The CDR3: CASSYDRQGARGEQYF. DNA of the CDR3: TGTGCCAGCAGTTATGATCGACAGGGGGCAAGAGGGGAGCAGTACTTC.

This clone was counted only a few times. This chain links TRBV5-1 with TRBJ2-1, with 10 nucleotides matching TRBD1. The CDR3 runs 16 residues. Trimming took 5 bases from V and 9 from J; bases not matched to a gene: 14. Per the germline V gene, CDR1 is SGHRS and CDR2 is YFSETQ. The CDR3 nucleotides are TGCGCCAGCAGAAAAAACCGGGACAGGGGAGGGAGTGAGCAGTTCTTC. This sequence encodes CASRKNRDRGGSEQFF.

The chain joins TRBV4-3 to TRBJ2-2; 8 bases line up with TRBD2. Germline V gene sequence: CDR1 LGHNA, CDR2 YSLEER. The V segment lost 4 bases and the J segment 8 bases; nucleotides outside the gene matches: 9. The CDR3 covers 15 residues. CDR3: CASSRIIGGGGELFF. For the CDR3, the DNA is TGCGCCAGCAGCCGAATTATCGGGGGGGGAGGGGAGCTGTTTTTT.

V and J are TRBV28 and TRBJ2-1, with 11 bases matching TRBD2. Germline V gene data show CDR1 as MDHEN and CDR2 as SYDVKM. The length of the CDR3 is 16 residues. V lost 8 bases and J lost 4; bases outside the gene matches: 10. CDR3 protein: CASGNSGRALYNEQFF. The CDR3 nucleotides are TGTGCCAGCGGGAATAGCGGGAGGGCCTTATACAATGAGCAGTTCTTC.

The gene calls are TRBV7-2 and TRBJ2-1, with 7 bases matching TRBD2. V shed 1 base, J shed 2 bases, and the junction held 2 bases outside the gene matches. Germline CDR1 reads SGHTA; CDR2 reads FQGNSA. The CDR3 runs 15 residues. This CDR3 reads CASSLVAGAYNEQFF. The CDR3 DNA is TGTGCCAGCAGCTTAGTTGCGGGGGCCTACAATGAGCAGTTCTTC.

The rearrangement links TRBV5-4 to TRBJ2-2; D remains ambiguous. This CDR3 contains 15 residues. With 4 bases removed from V and 5 bases from J, the gap between germline ends came to 15 bases. Germline lookup yields CDR1 SGHNT and CDR2 YYREEE (reference sequence). The CDR3 region is CASSPGLDLTGELFF. CDR3 DNA sequence: TGTGCCAGCAGCCCCGGTTTAGATTTGACCGGGGAGCTGTTTTTT.

The gene calls are TRBV19 and TRBJ2-3, with D tentatively TRBD1 (5 bases). Between the trimmed V and J ends, which lost 9 bases and 4 bases, there was a span of 8 bases. There are 11 residues in the CDR3. CDR1 and CDR2 from the germline V gene are LNHDA and SQIVND (reference sequence). In DNA, the CDR3 is TGTGCCAGCAAGACAGCAGATACGCAGTATTTT. Its protein is CASKTADTQYF.

The chain joins TRBV6-2 or TRBV6-3 to TRBJ1-2, with D possibly matching TRBD1 (6 bases). Per the germline V gene, CDR1 is MNHEY and CDR2 is SVGEGT. V was cut by 2 bases and J by 0 bases, with 13 bases left in between. This CDR3 comprises 16 residues. The CDR3 DNA reads as TGTGCCAGCAGTTACAACAGGGCCATAACTAACTATGGCTACACCTTC. This translates into CASSYNRAITNYGYTF.